This T cell receptor (beta chain) is from a study of T cells after yellow fever vaccination. Study details: Fractions containing few cells were prepared with SMART-Seq v4 Ultra Low Input. General study points: Repertoires sorted by FACS could include abundant clonotypes that are contaminants from the bulk population.

The CDR3 length is 18 residues. Germline CDR1 SGDLS, CDR2 YYNGEE. Unmatched junction bases numbered 8, after V lost 0 bases and J lost 0 bases. Template-switching 5'RACE yielded the TCR cDNA; a universal primer site and UMIs were added in the process. MiXCR, applied by TCRdb to the 5' RACE reads, yields one record per CDR3 protein. The sample gives under 600,000 distinct CDR3 sequences, around an eighth of which show up once; more than 13% is in the top ten. This clonotype showed up many times. What it binds is unknown. Sequencing was performed on PBMCs, taken on the day of the yellow fever booster vaccination. J is TRBJ1-3 and V is TRBV9, with 8 bases matching TRBD1. The clonotype originates from a man younger than 40 who received the YFV17D yellow fever vaccine. The CDR3 reads CASSVVPGGHLSGNTIYF. The CDR3 bases are TGTGCCAGCAGCGTAGTGCCAGGGGGCCATCTCTCTGGAAACACCATATATTTT.